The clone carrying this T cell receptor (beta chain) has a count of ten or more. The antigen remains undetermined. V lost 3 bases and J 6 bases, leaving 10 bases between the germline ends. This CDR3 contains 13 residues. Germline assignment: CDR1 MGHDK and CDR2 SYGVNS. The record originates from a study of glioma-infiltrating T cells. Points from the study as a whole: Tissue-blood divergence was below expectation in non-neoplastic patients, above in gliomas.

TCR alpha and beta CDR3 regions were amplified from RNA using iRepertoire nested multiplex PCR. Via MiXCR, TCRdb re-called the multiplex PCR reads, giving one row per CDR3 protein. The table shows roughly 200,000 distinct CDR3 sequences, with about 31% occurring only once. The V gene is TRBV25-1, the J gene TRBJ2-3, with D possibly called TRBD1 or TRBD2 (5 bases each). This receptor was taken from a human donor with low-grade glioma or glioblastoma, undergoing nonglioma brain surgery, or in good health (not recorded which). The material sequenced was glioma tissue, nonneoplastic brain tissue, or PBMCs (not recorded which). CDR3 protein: CASSDRELDTQYF. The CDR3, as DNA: TGTGCCAGCAGTGACAGGGAGTTGGATACGCAGTATTTT.